The 29 T cell receptor beta chains below all came from one sample that was sequenced in a study of blood T cells in healthy people across ages. Then a second PCR, running roughly 7 to 12 cycles, was carried out with a sample-barcoded 5' primer and a J-beta primer mix. MiXCR, run by TCRdb on the 5' RACE reads, gives a single entry per CDR3 protein. The top ten clones hold 29% of a sample with hundreds of thousands of distinct CDR3 sequences, roughly 26% of them seen once. What was sequenced was blood. Receptors were obtained from a woman in her seventies in good health.

The J gene is TRBJ1-4, the V gene TRBV4-1; no reliable D call. Per the germline V gene, CDR1 is MGHRA and CDR2 is YSYEKL. The V and J ends lost 0 bases and 5 bases respectively, with 13 bases between them. CDR3 length: 16 amino acids. The CDR3 spells CASSQEGSAPNEKLFF. CDR3 sequence (DNA): TGCGCCAGCAGCCAAGAGGGCAGCGCGCCAAATGAAAAACTGTTTTTT.

This clonotype came up a few times. The chain recombines TRBV7-9 with TRBJ2-7; no reliable D call. Germline V gives CDR1 SEHNR, CDR2 FQNEAQ (reference sequence). The CDR3 has 11 amino acids. V lost 5 bases and J lost 7, with 9 bases in between. The CDR3 DNA reads as TGTGCCAGCAGCCTGACCGGGGAGCAGTACTTC. Protein sequence: CASSLTGEQYF.

The chain carries TRBV3-1 and TRBJ1-1; TRBD1 aligns across 8 bases. From germline, CDR1 is LGHDT and CDR2 YNNKEL (reference sequence). The J segment lost 7 bases and the V segment lost 2 bases, leaving 9 bases of the junction unmatched. CDR3 length equals 15 residues. CDR3 coding DNA: TGTGCCAGCAGCCAAATCAGGACAGGGCGGATTGAAGCTTTCTTT. This codes for CASSQIRTGRIEAFF.

The sample holds a few counts of this clonotype. The V and J genes are TRBV3-1 and TRBJ2-1, with 7 bases aligning to TRBD2. The CDR3 is made up of 14 amino acids. J lost 5 bases, V lost 7 bases, and 8 bases had no gene match. Germline V lookup: CDR1 LGHDT, CDR2 YNNKEL (reference sequence). The CDR3 region is CASNSGRRDNEQFF. Here the CDR3 DNA reads TGTGCCAGCAATTCCGGGAGGAGAGACAATGAGCAGTTCTTC.

This sequence joins TRBV6-5 and TRBJ2-5, with no clear D. This CDR3 is 15 amino acids long. V dropped 0 bases and J dropped 1 base, with 9 bases sitting between them. Looked up from germline, CDR1 is MNHEY and CDR2 is SVGAGI. In nucleotides, the CDR3 is TGTGCCAGCAGTTACTCGGGCCCAATCCAAGAGACCCAGTACTTC. Translated, it gives CASSYSGPIQETQYF.

This clonotype was seen more than once but under ten times. This sequence joins TRBV12-3 or TRBV12-4 and TRBJ2-2; D gene ambiguous. CDR3 size: 13 residues. Trimming cost V 3 bases and J 3 bases, with 5 bases left between them. The CDR3 here is CASSFGHTGELFF. The CDR3, as DNA: TGTGCCAGCAGTTTTGGGCACACCGGGGAGCTGTTTTTT.

There are a few counts of this clonotype. The chain uses TRBV3-1 and TRBJ1-1, with a weak D call TRBD1 (6 bases). Trimming removed 3 bases at V and 1 base at J, with 12 bases between. There are 15 residues in the CDR3. Germline CDR1 reads LGHDT; CDR2 reads YNNKEL (reference sequence). CDR3 bases: TGTGCCAGCAGCCAGGGGGGGGCACAGAACACTGAAGCTTTCTTT. Its translation: CASSQGGAQNTEAFF.

The table lists this clonotype with a few counts. The chain combines TRBV20-1 with TRBJ2-2, with TRBD2 matching 11 bases. CDR3 length: 16 residues. The V gene's germline CDR1 is DFQATT and CDR2 SNEGSKA (reference sequence). V trimming: 3 bases; J trimming: 5 bases; junction bases outside the gene matches: 8. CDR3 region: CSARETSGSLTGELFF. The CDR3, as DNA: TGCAGTGCTAGGGAAACTAGCGGGAGTTTAACCGGGGAGCTGTTTTTT.

The table lists this clonotype with a few counts. The chain combines TRBV3-1 with TRBJ2-3, with no clear D. Germline CDR1 and CDR2: LGHDT and YNNKEL (reference sequence). This CDR3 comprises 14 residues. V was trimmed by 1 base and J by 3 bases, leaving 8 bases between them. The CDR3 protein is CASSQVMGTDTQYF. CDR3 nucleotide sequence: TGTGCCAGCAGCCAAGTGATGGGAACAGATACGCAGTATTTT.

This clonotype was detected a few times. V and J are TRBV14 and TRBJ1-1, with D unclear. The CDR3 runs to 14 residues. Trimming stripped 0 bases from V and 3 bases from J, with 8 bases between. Germline values: CDR1 SGHDN, CDR2 FVKESK. As DNA, the CDR3 is TGTGCCAGCAGCCAAGATCGGGATCACACTGAAGCTTTCTTT. It encodes CASSQDRDHTEAFF.

This sequence joins TRBV5-1 and TRBJ2-5, with D perhaps matching TRBD2 (6 bases). This CDR3 is built from 15 residues. Between the trimmed V and J ends, which lost 2 bases and 5 bases, there was a span of 16 bases. The V gene's germline CDR1 is SGHRS and CDR2 YFSETQ. CDR3: CASSFNGGLRETQYF. The CDR3 bases are TGCGCCAGCAGCTTCAACGGAGGGCTTCGGGAGACCCAGTACTTC.

J is TRBJ2-3 and V is TRBV5-6; D unresolved. Germline V lookup: CDR1 SGHDT, CDR2 YYEEEE. Trimming took 5 bases from V and 1 from J, leaving 8 bases between them. There are 13 residues in the CDR3. The CDR3 nucleotides read TGTGCCAGCAGTTCGTGGGGCACAGATACGCAGTATTTT. It encodes CASSSWGTDTQYF.

There are a few counts of this clonotype. The junction does not match germline at one end; this may be a read error. The J gene is TRBJ1-1, the V gene TRBV7-8; the D is unclear. Germline lookup yields CDR1 SGHVS and CDR2 FQNEAQ. This CDR3 region has 15 residues. DNA of the CDR3: TGTGCCAGCAGCTTAATATCAGAAGGTTGGACTGAAACTTTCTTT. This sequence encodes CASSLISEGWTETFF.

In its sample, this clonotype was seen a few times. CDR3 nucleotide sequence: TGTGCCACCAGCACAACCCCGTATTCCCTAAGGTGGGGAGGGGGCTACAATGAGCAGTTCTTC. It yields the protein CATSTTPYSLRWGGGYNEQFF. The chain recombines TRBV15 with TRBJ2-1; weak D call: TRBD2 (7 bases). The V and J ends lost 4 bases and 3 bases respectively, with 31 bases between them. Germline values: CDR1 LNHNV, CDR2 YYDKDF (reference sequence). This CDR3 has 21 residues.

This clonotype was counted many times. The V and J genes are TRBV20-1 and TRBJ2-1; 13 positions agree with TRBD2. Germline assignment: CDR1 DFQATT and CDR2 SNEGSKA (reference sequence). J lost 14 bases, V lost 0 bases, and 10 bases had no gene match. The CDR3 contains 15 residues. In DNA form, the CDR3 reads TGCAGTGCTAGAGATGGACTAGCGGGAGACCGGGTGGAGTTCTTC. Translated, it gives CSARDGLAGDRVEFF.

This clonotype appeared many times. The chain has TRBV29-1 and TRBJ1-2; weak D call: TRBD1 (5 bases). V dropped 5 bases and J dropped 1 base, with 11 bases sitting between them. The CDR3 is 13 residues long. In germline, CDR1 is SQVTM, CDR2 ANQGSEA. The CDR3 protein is CSVPLGDNYGYTF. CDR3 bases: TGCAGCGTTCCTTTAGGGGATAACTATGGCTACACCTTC.

V gene TRBV5-8 combines with J gene TRBJ2-3; D remains ambiguous. Germline lookup yields CDR1 SGHTS and CDR2 YDEGEE. V was clipped by 1 base and J by 2 bases, with 17 bases between them. The CDR3 is made up of 17 amino acids. The CDR3 sequence is CASSLLGEASPTDTQYF. Here the CDR3 DNA reads TGTGCCAGCAGCTTGCTTGGCGAGGCATCACCCACAGATACGCAGTATTTT.

The V call is TRBV10-3, the J call TRBJ1-5, with 7 bases identical to TRBD1. Unmatched junction bases numbered 5, after V lost 8 bases and J lost 4 bases. Germline loops: CDR1 ENHRY, CDR2 SYGVKD. CDR3 size: 13 residues. The CDR3 loop reads CAIGDSKNQPQHF. As DNA, the CDR3 is TGTGCCATCGGGGACAGTAAAAATCAGCCCCAGCATTTT.

This clonotype was seen just once. The chain combines TRBV4-3 with TRBJ2-1, with 9 nucleotides matching TRBD2. V lost 4 bases to trimming and J lost 3 bases; unmatched junction nucleotides: 7. Per the germline V gene, CDR1 is LGHNA and CDR2 is YSLEER. The CDR3 contains 16 residues. CDR3 in DNA: TGCGCCAGCAGCCGACAAAGCGGGAGGTACTACAATGAGCAGTTCTTC. This gives the protein CASSRQSGRYYNEQFF.

This clonotype is a singleton in its sample. The CDR3 DNA reads as TGTGCCAGCAGTTTATACATCACCGGGGAGCTGTTTTTT. Amino acids: CASSLYITGELFF. V gene TRBV12-3 or TRBV12-4 combines with J gene TRBJ2-2; D is unclear. V was pared by 2 bases and J by 4 bases, with 5 bases between. The CDR3 has 13 residues.

V and J are TRBV27 and TRBJ2-4, with D perhaps being TRBD1 or TRBD2 (5 bases each). CDR1 is MNHEY and CDR2 is SMNVEV in the germline V gene (reference sequence). The CDR3 has 14 amino acids. The V end lost 5 bases, the J end lost 6 bases, and 14 bases lay between the germline ends. For the CDR3, the DNA is TGTGCCAGCAGTCCCGGCGAGGGGACAAACATTCAGTACTTC. Amino acid sequence: CASSPGEGTNIQYF.

The J gene is TRBJ1-1, the V gene TRBV27; TRBD1 aligns across 12 bases. This CDR3 region has 17 residues. The V gene end was trimmed by 5 bases and the J gene end by 3 bases; junction bases not matched to a gene: 10. The V gene's germline CDR1 is MNHEY and CDR2 SMNVEV (reference sequence). CDR3 nucleotide sequence: TGTGCCAGCAGTCTCGTCCCGGGACAGGGGGCGCACACTGAAGCTTTCTTT. Its translation is CASSLVPGQGAHTEAFF.

This clonotype was detected a few times. The chain recombines TRBV20-1 with TRBJ2-5; D is undetermined. Trimming shortened V by 3 bases and J by 7 bases, and 21 bases separated the two germline ends. Germline V gene sequence: CDR1 DFQATT, CDR2 SNEGSKA (reference sequence). The CDR3 totals 15 residues. CDR3 in amino acids: CSASPNGRRELTQYF. The CDR3 DNA reads as TGCAGTGCTAGCCCTAACGGCAGACGAGAATTGACCCAGTACTTC.

The genes are TRBV20-1 and TRBJ1-2, with 7 bases lining up with TRBD1. CDR3 length: 14 residues. The V and J ends lost 3 bases and 4 bases, in that order; junction bases with no gene match: 8. Germline V gene data show CDR1 as DFQATT and CDR2 as SNEGSKA (reference sequence). The DNA for the CDR3 is TGCAGTGCTAGGGACCCAACAGGGGCCTATGGCTACACCTTC. Translating it yields CSARDPTGAYGYTF.

This clonotype was detected only a few times. The chain has TRBV2 and TRBJ2-5; 7 nucleotides agree with TRBD1. Trimming removed 7 bases from V and 4 bases from J; junction bases left unmatched: 6. This CDR3 has 13 amino acids. Germline V gene data show CDR1 as SNHLY and CDR2 as FYNNEI. CDR3 coding DNA: TGTGCCAGCACAGCCGACAGGGCAGAGACCCAGTACTTC. Translating gives CASTADRAETQYF.

This clonotype appeared a few times. The gene calls are TRBV6-2 or TRBV6-3 and TRBJ1-1; D is perhaps TRBD1 (5 bases). V was clipped by 2 bases and J by 4 bases, with 20 bases between them. CDR3 length equals 17 residues. The germline V gene has CDR1 MNHEY and CDR2 SVGEGT. CDR3 loop: CASSYRGRVAFATEAFF. The CDR3 DNA reads TGTGCCAGCAGTTACCGCGGCAGGGTTGCGTTCGCCACTGAAGCTTTCTTT.

This clonotype was seen a few times. The chain combines TRBV3-1 with TRBJ2-5; 8 bases fit TRBD1. The V segment lost 2 bases and the J segment 5 bases; nucleotides outside the gene matches: 7. Germline V gives CDR1 LGHDT, CDR2 YNNKEL (reference sequence). The CDR3 has 15 amino acids. CDR3 bases: TGTGCCAGCAGCCAAATACAGGGGGTGGCTGAGACCCAGTACTTC. Protein product: CASSQIQGVAETQYF.

The genes are TRBV20-1 and TRBJ2-7; TRBD1 matches 10 bases. This CDR3 has 14 amino acids. J lost 5 bases, V lost 2 bases, and 6 bases had no gene match. Germline V lookup: CDR1 DFQATT, CDR2 SNEGSKA (reference sequence). The CDR3 nucleotides read TGCAGTGCTAGAATTCCCGGGACAGGGGACGAGCAGTACTTC. Encoded protein: CSARIPGTGDEQYF.

This chain connects TRBV6-1 to TRBJ2-7; D is perhaps TRBD2 (6 bases). Looked up from germline, CDR1 is MNHNS and CDR2 is SASEGT. V was clipped by 7 bases and J by 3 bases, with 19 bases between them. The CDR3 length is 15 residues. The CDR3 sequence is CASKLVAPGDYEQYF. The CDR3 DNA reads as TGTGCCAGCAAATTAGTAGCGCCGGGGGACTACGAGCAGTACTTC.